This T cell receptor (beta chain) derives from a study of CD8 T cells in ankylosing spondylitis (dated by TCRdb to about 2017). Regarding the study in general: The study profiled T cell receptor beta repertoires in healthy donors and ankylosing spondylitis patients to find disease-linked TCR variants. The whole study cohort included 85 to 120 healthy donors and 25 or so ankylosing spondylitis patients. Peripheral blood was sampled, and synovial fluid was additionally collected from ankylosing spondylitis patients. Study-wide findings and limitations: Some TCR beta motif variants had previously been reported in synovial fluid and blood of reactive arthritis patients, which suggested common disease-initiation mechanisms. A TCR beta motif made up of several highly homologous amino acid variants appeared to be characteristic of blood from ankylosing spondylitis patients. According to the report, matched synovial fluid samples from ankylosing spondylitis patients were significantly enriched for the disease-linked clones. The disease-linked clones showed a CD8+ phenotype and occurred at relatively low frequencies in peripheral blood.

This clonotype was counted many times. Which antigen it targets is not known. Per-nucleotide qualities are absent, and no much larger clonotype sits a single base away. Inclusive of the bounding cysteine and phenylalanine, the CDR3 is 17 residues long. Only the CDR3 DNA is retained, 51 bases long and in frame from the first base. The germline V gene provides CDR1 LGHNA and CDR2 YNFKEQ. Trimming takes 1 base off V and 4 bases off J; junction bases not matched to a gene: 7. The listed sequencing device is Illumina HiSeq 2500. Quantitative 5'-RACE with molecular barcodes was used to prepare TCR beta libraries. On the authors' methods: A new computational method based on a probabilistic model of VDJ rearrangement was used to identify disease-linked TCR variants. TCRdb handled the public reads itself, with Q25 trimming in fastp and clone calling in MiXCR, and kept productive beta chains. All rows with the same CDR3 protein become a single entry with the most common DNA and genes. V and J calls and clone size were set by TCRdb, not the authors. The sample yields 230,000 or so distinct CDR3 sequences; 18% were counted once. The ten largest clones add up to around 33% of the sample.

The source of this sequence is a male donor with ankylosing spondylitis or in good health (not recorded which). Material for sequencing was blood, either unsorted or a sorted T cell fraction (not recorded which). The receptor chain draws on TRBV4-2 and TRBJ2-1; 10 bases in the junction line up with TRBD2. The CDR3 in this case is CASSQGLAGPAYNEQFF. The DNA sequence is given as TGTGCCAGCAGCCAAGGACTAGCGGGTCCGGCATACAATGAGCAGTTCTTC.